The next 2 T cell receptor beta chains were all read from a single sample in a study of patients and donors after allogeneic stem cell transplantation. MiXCR, run by TCRdb on the RT-PCR reads, gives a single entry per CDR3 protein. This repertoire shows about 150,000 distinct CDR3 sequences, 30% to 45% found once; its top ten account for around 50%. Input material: blood, either unsorted or a sorted T cell fraction (not recorded which). These receptor sequences come from a human donor who was either an allogeneic HSCT recipient or a stem cell or donor lymphocyte infusion donor (not recorded which). It is not recorded whose cells these are; they may come from a transplant donor.

This clonotype was found a few times. This rearrangement joins TRBV11-1 to TRBJ1-1; D is uncertain. CDR1 SGHAT and CDR2 FQDESV come from the germline V gene (reference sequence). This CDR3 spans 14 amino acids. Trimming cost V 5 bases and J 1 base, with 11 bases left between them. CDR3 bases: TGTGCCAGCAGCCCTAGGTACGGGAACACTGAAGCTTTCTTT. Translated: CASSPRYGNTEAFF.

The table lists this clonotype with a few counts. The CDR3 is CASSYSRFPNQPQHF. As DNA, the CDR3 is TGTGCCAGCAGTTACTCAAGATTTCCCAATCAGCCCCAGCATTTT. J is TRBJ1-5 and V is TRBV6-5; D unresolved. Per germline, CDR1 MNHEY and CDR2 SVGAGI. CDR3 length: 15 amino acids. Trimming stripped 0 bases from V and 3 bases from J, with 9 bases between.